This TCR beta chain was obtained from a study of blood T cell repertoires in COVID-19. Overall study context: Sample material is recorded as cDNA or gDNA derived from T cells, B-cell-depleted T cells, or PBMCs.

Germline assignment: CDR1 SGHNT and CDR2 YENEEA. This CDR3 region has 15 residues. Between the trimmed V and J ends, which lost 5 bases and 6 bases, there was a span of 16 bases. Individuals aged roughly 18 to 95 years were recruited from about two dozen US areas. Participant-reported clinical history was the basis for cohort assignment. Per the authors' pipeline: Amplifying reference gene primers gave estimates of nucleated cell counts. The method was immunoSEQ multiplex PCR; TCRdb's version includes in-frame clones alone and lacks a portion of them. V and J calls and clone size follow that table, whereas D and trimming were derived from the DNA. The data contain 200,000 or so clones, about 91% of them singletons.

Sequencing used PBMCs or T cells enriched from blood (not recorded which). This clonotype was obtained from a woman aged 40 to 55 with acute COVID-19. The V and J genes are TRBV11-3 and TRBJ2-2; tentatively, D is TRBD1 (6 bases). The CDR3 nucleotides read TGTGCCAGCAGCCCCAGGGGATCTGGCGCCGGGGAGCTGTTTTTT. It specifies CASSPRGSGAGELFF. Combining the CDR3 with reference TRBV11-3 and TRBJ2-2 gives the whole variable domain EAGVVQSPRYKIIEKKQPVAFWCNPISGHNTLYWYLQNLGQGPELLIRYENEEAVDDSQLPKDRFSAERLKGVDSTLKIQPAELGDSAVYLCASSPRGSGAGELFFGEGSRLTVL.